This T cell receptor (beta chain) was recorded in a study of shared clonotypes between healthy human individuals. General study results and limits: With a few donors compared, roughly 5% of naive CD4 clonotypes were shared.

TCRdb keeps only in-frame clones here, not all; method: immunoSEQ multiplex PCR. The profile shows about 1.1 million clones, 70% to 85% of them singletons. The CDR3 loop spans 14 amino acids. Germline V CDR1 and CDR2: MDHEN, SYDVKM. V was cut by 8 bases and J by 8 bases, with 18 bases left in between. Note on this clone: Its antigen remains unidentified.

This clonotype was sampled from a man between 18 and 29 years old in good health. Some clones in this sample may be carry-over from other donors' samples. The chain couples TRBV28 to TRBJ1-4, with D possibly TRBD1 on 6 matching bases. The sequenced sample consisted of memory CD4+ T cells from PBMCs. Described subset: CD45RA-negative fraction. The CDR3 loop is CASCKQGRQEKLFF. CDR3 nucleotides: TGTGCCAGCTGTAAACAGGGAAGACAGGAAAAACTGTTTTTT.